One sample yielded the 30 T cell receptor beta chains listed below, sequenced in a study of blood T cell repertoires in COVID-19. The repertoire was sequenced with immunoSEQ multiplex PCR; TCRdb's copy has only in-frame clones and lacks some. The table has 110,000 to 150,000 clones, roughly 85% seen once; the top ten hold less than 4.5%. What was sequenced was peripheral blood. These receptors were taken from a man aged 55 to 70 with acute or convalescent COVID-19.

The chain carries TRBV18 and TRBJ1-5; possible D gene TRBD1, 6 bases. V was pared by 4 bases and J by 4 bases, with 11 bases between. CDR1 KGHSH and CDR2 LQKENI come from the germline V gene. The CDR3 is made up of 14 amino acids. In nucleotides, the CDR3 is TGTGCCAGCTCACTTAGCAGGGGAAATCAGCCCCAGCATTTT. Amino acid sequence: CASSLSRGNQPQHF.

The table lists this clone with a few counts. The chain recombines TRBV6-6 with TRBJ2-4; maybe TRBD2 (7 bases). V dropped 7 bases and J dropped 7 bases, with 17 bases sitting between them. Germline V CDR1 and CDR2: MNHNY, SVGAGI (reference sequence). The CDR3 extends over 14 amino acids. DNA for the CDR3: TGTGCCAGCACCAACGAGGCGGGGGCTAACATTCAGTACTTC. Amino acids: CASTNEAGANIQYF.

This clone was seen only once. This chain uses TRBV3-1 (or the pseudogene TRBV3-2) with TRBJ1-5, with 9 bases aligning to TRBD1. V was pared by 1 base and J by 6 bases, with 1 base of the junction left unmatched. This CDR3 spans 14 amino acids. In germline, CDR1 is LGHDT, CDR2 YNNKEL (reference sequence). The CDR3 protein is CASSQGTGAQPQHF. DNA of the CDR3: TGTGCCAGCAGCCAAGGGACAGGGGCTCAGCCCCAGCATTTT.

This chain joins TRBV5-5 and TRBJ2-7, with TRBD1 identical over 8 bases. Germline CDR1 reads SGHKS; CDR2 reads YYEKEE (reference sequence). V lost 4 bases and J lost 6; bases outside the gene matches: 15. The CDR3 is 16 residues long. The CDR3 loop reads CASSPDRVKIIPEQYF. CDR3 DNA: TGTGCCAGCAGCCCGGACAGGGTAAAAATCATCCCCGAGCAGTACTTC.

The chain uses TRBV28 and TRBJ2-2; TRBD2 aligns across 12 bases. The CDR3 is 17 residues long. J gave up 3 bases and V 5 bases, and 7 bases lay outside the gene matches. Per germline, CDR1 MDHEN and CDR2 SYDVKM. In nucleotides, the CDR3 is TGTGCCAGCAGTGCGACGACTAGCGGGAGTTACACCGGGGAGCTGTTTTTT. It specifies CASSATTSGSYTGELFF.

The chain links TRBV29-1 to TRBJ2-2; 10 nucleotides match TRBD1. Germline V gene lookup returns CDR1 SQVTM and CDR2 ANQGSEA. The CDR3 runs 15 residues. Trimming at V came to 7 bases and at J to 4 bases, leaving 9 bases not matched to a gene. The chain's CDR3 is CSARQGARSTGELFF. CDR3 coding DNA: TGCAGCGCGCGACAGGGGGCTAGAAGCACCGGGGAGCTGTTTTTT.

V and J are TRBV6-5 and TRBJ2-1; D gene uncertain. V lost 5 bases and J 8 bases, leaving 16 bases between the germline ends. This CDR3 region has 14 residues. The germline V gene encodes CDR1 MNHEY and CDR2 SVGAGI. The CDR3 spells CASSRVPGMDEQFF. The DNA of the CDR3 is TGTGCCAGCAGTCGGGTGCCGGGTATGGATGAGCAGTTCTTC.

In this sample, this clone turned up a few times. This chain joins TRBV11-2 and TRBJ2-2, with D perhaps matching TRBD2 (6 bases). This CDR3 comprises 15 residues. CDR1 is SGHAT, CDR2 FQNNGV, per germline. The V and J ends lost 0 bases and 8 bases respectively, with 13 bases between them. This CDR3 reads CASSLDLSGSGELFF. CDR3 nucleotides: TGTGCCAGCAGCTTAGATCTTAGCGGATCGGGGGAGCTGTTTTTT. The variable domain in full, completed from reference TRBV11-2 and TRBJ2-2, reads EAGVAQSPRYKIIEKRQSVAFWCNPISGHATLYWYQQILGQGPKLLIQFQNNGVVDDSQLPKDRFSAERLKGVDSTLKIQPAKLEDSAVYLCASSLDLSGSGELFFGEGSRLTVL.

The chain recombines TRBV4-1 with TRBJ1-1; D is unresolved. This CDR3 region has 13 residues. V lost 0 bases to trimming and J lost 8 bases, with 10 bases between them. Germline V gene lookup returns CDR1 MGHRA and CDR2 YSYEKL. The CDR3 here is CASSQDGGPEAFF. DNA for the CDR3: TGCGCCAGCAGCCAAGATGGAGGTCCCGAAGCTTTCTTT.

Of note for this clone: Other DNA sequences in the sample encode the same CDR3. The V call is TRBV28, the J call TRBJ1-5; D ambiguous. With 6 bases removed from V and 2 bases from J, the gap between germline ends came to 5 bases. The CDR3 is made up of 12 amino acids. Germline V gene data show CDR1 as MDHEN and CDR2 as SYDVKM. The CDR3 nucleotides read TGTGCCAGCAGGGGAGGCAATCAGCCCCAGCATTTT. Residues: CASRGGNQPQHF.

The genes are TRBV2 and TRBJ2-6; TRBD1 is a possible D gene (6 bases). Germline V lookup: CDR1 SNHLY, CDR2 FYNNEI. The V end was cut by 5 bases, the J end by 0 bases, with 14 bases between. The CDR3 is 17 residues long. The CDR3 DNA reads as TGTGCCAGCAGTCCCGGGACAAAATACTCTGGGGCCAACGTCCTGACTTTC. This sequence encodes CASSPGTKYSGANVLTF.

V usage is TRBV24-1 and J usage is TRBJ2-1; TRBD1 might be the D (6 bases). The V and J ends lost 7 bases and 4 bases respectively, with 19 bases between them. The CDR3 is made up of 16 amino acids. Germline CDR1 and CDR2: KGHDR and SFDVKD. The CDR3 loop is CATSPGTSHLYNEQFF. The CDR3, as DNA: TGTGCCACCAGCCCCGGGACAAGCCACCTTTACAATGAGCAGTTCTTC.

This clone has a count of ten or more. The V call is TRBV6-6, the J call TRBJ1-1; 7 nucleotides match TRBD1. The CDR3 has 13 amino acids. Trimming at V came to 8 bases and at J to 2 bases, leaving 5 bases not matched to a gene. Germline assignment: CDR1 MNHNY and CDR2 SVGAGI (reference sequence). The CDR3 DNA sequence: TGTGCCAGCGGCCGACAGGGAAACACTGAAGCTTTCTTT. Translated, it gives CASGRQGNTEAFF.

The rearrangement joins TRBV12-3 or TRBV12-4 to TRBJ2-2; D gene uncertain. CDR3 length equals 11 residues. Between the trimmed V and J ends, which lost 6 bases and 6 bases, there was a span of 5 bases. The CDR3 sequence is CASSYAGELFF. CDR3 in DNA: TGTGCCAGCAGCTATGCCGGGGAGCTGTTTTTT.

The V and J genes are TRBV20-1 and TRBJ1-1, with no clear D. This CDR3 region has 11 residues. V lost 2 bases to trimming and J lost 7 bases, with 8 bases between them. Germline loops: CDR1 DFQATT, CDR2 SNEGSKA (reference sequence). CDR3 region: CSARYRSEAFF. The CDR3 DNA sequence: TGCAGTGCTAGATATCGGAGTGAAGCTTTCTTT.

CDR3: CASGSGQGSGANVLTF. The CDR3 DNA is TGCGCCAGCGGGTCGGGACAGGGATCCGGGGCCAACGTCCTGACTTTC. This chain joins TRBV5-1 and TRBJ2-6, with 9 bases aligning to TRBD1. Per germline, CDR1 SGHRS and CDR2 YFSETQ. Losses at the gene ends were 7 bases for V and 4 bases for J; bases not matched to a gene: 9. The CDR3 has 16 residues.

This chain joins TRBV28 and TRBJ2-1, with D hard to call. The CDR3 runs to 13 residues. The V end was cut by 1 base, the J end by 8 bases, with 9 bases between. The germline V gene has CDR1 MDHEN and CDR2 SYDVKM. CDR3 protein: CASSLSSSHEQFF. CDR3 coding DNA: TGTGCCAGCAGTTTATCGAGTAGCCATGAGCAGTTCTTC. Variable domain in full (rest from reference TRBV28 and TRBJ2-1): DVKVTQSSRYLVKRTGEKVFLECVQDMDHENMFWYRQDPGLGLRLIYFSYDVKMKEKGDIPEGYSVSREKKERFSLILESASTNQTSMYLCASSLSSSHEQFFGPGTRLTVL.

There are a few counts of this clone. The chain employs TRBV28 and TRBJ1-1; 8 positions agree with TRBD1. There are 17 residues in the CDR3. The V gene end was trimmed by 6 bases and the J gene end by 1 base; junction bases not matched to a gene: 13. CDR1 is MDHEN, CDR2 SYDVKM, per germline. CDR3 sequence reads: CASSPVLGQGGNTEAFF. The CDR3 coding sequence is TGTGCCAGCAGCCCAGTTCTAGGACAGGGCGGGAACACTGAAGCTTTCTTT.

The rearrangement links TRBV9 to TRBJ1-1; D ambiguous. Per germline, CDR1 SGDLS and CDR2 YYNGEE. The V end was cut by 7 bases, the J end by 3 bases, with 13 bases between. The CDR3 covers 13 residues. In DNA form, the CDR3 reads TGTGCCAGCCCTCGAGAGGAGGACACTGAAGCTTTCTTT. It specifies CASPREEDTEAFF.

The V call is TRBV6-5, the J call TRBJ2-5; perhaps TRBD2 as D (5 bases). The germline V gene encodes CDR1 MNHEY and CDR2 SVGAGI. Trimming removed 4 bases from V and 7 bases from J, with 13 bases in between. The CDR3 contains 13 residues. The CDR3 region has the DNA TGTGCCAGCAGTTCTAGCCCCATTGGGACCCAGTACTTC. The encoded protein is CASSSSPIGTQYF.

CDR3 amino acids: CASTRGQGASEQYF. In DNA, the CDR3 is TGTGCCAGCACCCGAGGGCAGGGGGCAAGTGAGCAGTACTTC. The rearrangement uses TRBV6-5 and TRBJ2-7, with TRBD1 matching over 8 bases. The germline CDR1 and CDR2 sequences are MNHEY and SVGAGI. The V gene end was trimmed by 7 bases and the J gene end by 7 bases; junction bases not matched to a gene: 12. The CDR3 loop spans 14 amino acids.

This chain joins TRBV14 and TRBJ2-7, with 7 bases that match TRBD1. This CDR3 spans 16 amino acids. Germline loops: CDR1 SGHDN, CDR2 FVKESK. The V and J ends lost 4 bases and 0 bases, in that order; junction bases with no gene match: 9. The CDR3 bases are TGTGCCAGCAGCCCAGGGGGTTTCCGGGGCTCCTACGAGCAGTACTTC. It encodes CASSPGGFRGSYEQYF.

The chain carries TRBV5-1 and TRBJ1-2; D remains ambiguous. The V end was cut by 0 bases, the J end by 7 bases, with 13 bases between. Germline CDR1 and CDR2: SGHRS and YFSETQ. The length of the CDR3 is 14 residues. Written as DNA, the CDR3 is TGCGCCAGCAGCTTGGGCGGGAGCAGCGCTGGCTACACCTTC. Translating it yields CASSLGGSSAGYTF.

This clone has just one count. This chain links TRBV6-1 with TRBJ2-5; TRBD1 agrees at 8 bases. The germline V gene has CDR1 MNHNS and CDR2 SASEGT. This CDR3 is 14 amino acids long. Trimming cost V 6 bases and J 4 bases; bases outside gene matches: 7. CDR3 nucleotide sequence: TGTGCCAGCAGGCCACCGACAGGGGTAGAGACCCAGTACTTC. Translated: CASRPPTGVETQYF.

The J gene is TRBJ1-2, the V gene TRBV2; D perhaps matches TRBD1 (6 bases). This CDR3 is built from 13 residues. Germline assignment: CDR1 SNHLY and CDR2 FYNNEI. V lost 2 bases and J lost 4, with 8 bases in between. In DNA form, the CDR3 reads TGTGCCAGCAGTGAAAGACAGGCCTATGGCTACACCTTC. It encodes CASSERQAYGYTF. Looking up the rest from reference TRBV2 and TRBJ1-2 gives the full variable domain: EPEVTQTPSHQVTQMGQEVILRCVPISNHLYFYWYRQILGQKVEFLVSFYNNEISEKSEIFDDQFSVERPDGSNFTLKIRSTKLEDSAMYFCASSERQAYGYTFGSGTRLTVV.

This clone appeared a single time. The chain is built from TRBV4-1 and TRBJ1-6; D gene ambiguous. CDR1 is MGHRA, CDR2 YSYEKL, per germline. Trimming took off 3 bases at V and 8 bases at J, with 11 bases between the two ends. CDR3 length: 14 residues. The CDR3 loop reads CASSHPVRDSPLHF. In DNA, the CDR3 is TGCGCCAGCAGCCACCCCGTCCGCGATTCACCCCTCCACTTT.

As DNA, the CDR3 is TGTGCCAGCTCACCACGCGGGCCCGGATCGAGCAATCAGCCCCAGCATTTT. Amino acid sequence: CASSPRGPGSSNQPQHF. This sequence joins TRBV18 and TRBJ1-5; no firm D call. V was shortened by 1 base and J by 1 base, with 14 bases between the two germline ends. Germline V lookup: CDR1 KGHSH, CDR2 LQKENI. This CDR3 is 17 amino acids long.

The J gene is TRBJ2-1, the V gene TRBV7-2; no clear D gene. There are 12 residues in the CDR3. V lost 6 bases, J lost 9 bases, and 12 bases lay in between. Germline CDR1 and CDR2: SGHTA and FQGNSA. CDR3 region: CASSFSTGEQFF. CDR3 DNA sequence: TGTGCCAGCAGTTTTTCGACGGGTGAGCAGTTCTTC.

The rearrangement links TRBV13 to TRBJ1-6, with no clear D. CDR3 size: 12 residues. From germline, CDR1 is PRHDT and CDR2 FYEKMQ (reference sequence). With 5 bases removed from V and 9 bases from J, the gap between germline ends came to 8 bases. The CDR3 bases are TGTGCCAGCAGCCATAGACTTTCACCCCTCCACTTT. Encoded protein: CASSHRLSPLHF.

The chain combines TRBV19 with TRBJ1-6, with 9 bases aligning to TRBD1. The CDR3 sequence is 14 residues long. In germline, CDR1 is LNHDA, CDR2 SQIVND (reference sequence). V gave up 5 bases and J gave up 9 bases; unmatched junction bases: 5. The CDR3 region is CASSPGTGTSPLHF. The CDR3 DNA reads TGTGCCAGTAGTCCCGGGACAGGGACTTCACCCCTCCACTTT.